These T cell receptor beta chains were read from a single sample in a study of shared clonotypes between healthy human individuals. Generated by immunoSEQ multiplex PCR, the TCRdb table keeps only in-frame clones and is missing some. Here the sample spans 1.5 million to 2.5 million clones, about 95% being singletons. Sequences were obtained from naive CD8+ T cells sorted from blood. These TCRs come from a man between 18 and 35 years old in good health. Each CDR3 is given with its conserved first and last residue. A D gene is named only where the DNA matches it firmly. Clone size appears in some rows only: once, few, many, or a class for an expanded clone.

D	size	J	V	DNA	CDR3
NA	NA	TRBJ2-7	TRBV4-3	TGCGCCAGCAGCCAAGACAGGGACGACTCCTACGAGCAGTACTTC	CASSQDRDDSYEQYF
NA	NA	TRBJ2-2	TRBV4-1	TGCGCCAGCAGCCAGCTCTCCGCTGGGGAGCTGTTTTTT	CASSQLSAGELFF
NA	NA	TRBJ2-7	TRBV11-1	TGTGCCAGCAGCTTAGGTTTCGGAGACTACGAGCAGTACTTC	CASSLGFGDYEQYF
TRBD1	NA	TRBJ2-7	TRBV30	TGTGCCGGTCAGAGGGACAGGTCCTACGAGCAGTACTTC	CAGQRDRSYEQYF
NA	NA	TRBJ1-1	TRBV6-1	TGTGCCAGCAGTGAAGGGGGTAGGCCTTCGGGGTACACTGAAGCTTTCTTT	CASSEGGRPSGYTEAFF
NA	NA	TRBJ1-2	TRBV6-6	TGTGCCAGCAGTTACTCGGAGGGATCGAAGGGCTACACCTTC	CASSYSEGSKGYTF
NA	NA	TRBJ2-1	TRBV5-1	TGCGCCAGCAGCTTGCCAGGGGAAGTCAATGAGCAGTTCTTC	CASSLPGEVNEQFF
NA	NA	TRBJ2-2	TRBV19	TGTGCCAGTAGCCCTTCGGAGTTCGAGGGGGAGCTGTTTTTT	CASSPSEFEGELFF
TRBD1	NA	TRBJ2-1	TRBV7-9	TGTGCCAGCAGCACCGGACAGGGGGCAAACAATGAGCAGTTCTTC	CASSTGQGANNEQFF
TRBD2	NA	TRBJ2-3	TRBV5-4	TGTGCCAGCAGCTTTCGGGGGGGCGCAGATACGCAGTATTTT	CASSFRGGADTQYF
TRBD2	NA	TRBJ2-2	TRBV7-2	TGTGCCAGCAGCTTACTAGCGGGAGGGCCGACCGGGGAGCTGTTTTTT	CASSLLAGGPTGELFF
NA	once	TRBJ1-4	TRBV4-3	TGCGCCAGCAGCCAAGGCTCCGGCAGTAATGAAAAACTGTTTTTT	CASSQGSGSNEKLFF
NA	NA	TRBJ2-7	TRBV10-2	TGCGCCAGCAGTGACTATGGAGTCTACGAGCAGTACTTC	CASSDYGVYEQYF
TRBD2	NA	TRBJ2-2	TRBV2	TGTGCCAGCAGGGAGACTAGCGGGGGCGGCACCGGGGAGCTGTTTTTT	CASRETSGGGTGELFF
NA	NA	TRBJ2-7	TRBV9	TGTGCCAGCAGCGGTCCGGGCCCTCCATTTGAGCAGTACTTC	CASSGPGPPFEQYF
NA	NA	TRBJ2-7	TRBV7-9	TGTGCCAGCAGCTTGGGCATTGTTCCCTACGAGCAGTACTTC	CASSLGIVPYEQYF
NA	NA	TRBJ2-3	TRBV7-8	TGTGCCAGCAGCCCAGTAGTGGGGTATGGCACAGATACGCAGTATTTT	CASSPVVGYGTDTQYF
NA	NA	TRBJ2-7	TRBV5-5	TGTGCCAGCAGCTTGTCCAGGGAACAGAGAGATTTCGAGCAGTACTTC	CASSLSREQRDFEQYF
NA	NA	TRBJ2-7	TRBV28	TGTGCCAGCAGTTTCTCCTACGAGCAGTACTTC	CASSFSYEQYF
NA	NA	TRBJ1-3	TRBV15	TGTGCCACCAGCCCCGGGCCCGGGGATGGAAACACCATATATTTT	CATSPGPGDGNTIYF
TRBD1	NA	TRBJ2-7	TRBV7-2	TGTGCCAGCAGCTTTCCTGGGACAGGCTACGAGCAGTACTTC	CASSFPGTGYEQYF
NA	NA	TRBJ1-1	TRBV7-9	TGTGCCAGCAGCAACCTTGGGGACACCTTGAAAGCTTTCTTT	CASSNLGDTLKAFF
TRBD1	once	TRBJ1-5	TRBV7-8	TGTGCCAGCAGCTTAGCGAAGGGACAGGGCCTTAGCAATCAGCCCCAGCATTTT	CASSLAKGQGLSNQPQHF
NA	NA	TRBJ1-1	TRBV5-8	TGTGCCAGCAGCTTGACAGCGAACACTGAAGCTTTCTTT	CASSLTANTEAFF
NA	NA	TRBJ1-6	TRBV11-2	TGTGCCAGCAGAAACTCAGGGTACAATTCACCCCTCCACTTT	CASRNSGYNSPLHF
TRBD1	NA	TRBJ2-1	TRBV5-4	TGTGCCAGCAGCTATAAACAGGGGTATGAGCAGTTCTTC	CASSYKQGYEQFF
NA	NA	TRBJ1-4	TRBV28	TGTGCCAGCAGTCCGACAGCTGAAGCGACTAATGAAAAACTGTTTTTT	CASSPTAEATNEKLFF
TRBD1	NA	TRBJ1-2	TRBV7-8	TGTGCCAGCAGCTTATCAGCGACAGGGCATTTTGGCTACACCTTC	CASSLSATGHFGYTF
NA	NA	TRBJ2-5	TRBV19	TGTGCCAGTAGTATGGGGTGGCGGGATCGGGGAGAGACCCAGTACTTC	CASSMGWRDRGETQYF
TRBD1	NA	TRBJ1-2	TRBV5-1	TGCGCCAGCAGCTTAGACAGGGCGGATGGCTACACCTTC	CASSLDRADGYTF
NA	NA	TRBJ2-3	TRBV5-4	TGTGCCAGCAGCTTGGAGGCAGGGGATGATACGCAGTATTTT	CASSLEAGDDTQYF
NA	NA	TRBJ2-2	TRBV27	TGTGCCAGCAGTTTCGCAGGGGAGCTGTTTTTT	CASSFAGELFF
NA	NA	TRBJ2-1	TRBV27	TGTGCCAGCAGTTCGCTTGGGGCTTTCGGTGAGCAGTTCTTC	CASSSLGAFGEQFF
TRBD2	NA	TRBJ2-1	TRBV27	TGTGCCAGCCATAATCCCGGACTAGCGGGAGGTTGGAATGAGCAGTTCTTC	CASHNPGLAGGWNEQFF
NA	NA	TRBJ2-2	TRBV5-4	TGTGCCAGCAGTTTTAGCGGAAACACCGGGGAGCTGTTTTTT	CASSFSGNTGELFF
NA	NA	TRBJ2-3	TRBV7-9	TGTGCCAGCAGCACCTCCCTTGGGGATACAGATACGCAGTATTTT	CASSTSLGDTDTQYF
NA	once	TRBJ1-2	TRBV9	TGTGCCAGCAGCCCCGAAGGGACTGCCCTATACGGCTACACCTTC	CASSPEGTALYGYTF
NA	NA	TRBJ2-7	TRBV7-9	TGTGCCAGCAGCCCCCGGGCCACCTACGAGCAGTACTTC	CASSPRATYEQYF
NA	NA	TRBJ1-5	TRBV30	TGTGCCTGGAGTCCCCCCGCGGGGCGAGATAATCAGCCCCAGCATTTT	CAWSPPAGRDNQPQHF
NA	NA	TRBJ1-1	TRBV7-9	TGTGCCAGCAGCCCAGGGACCACTGAAGCTTTCTTT	CASSPGTTEAFF
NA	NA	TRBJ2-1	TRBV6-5	TGTGCCAGCAGTTTCGACCGGGGGAACAATGAGCAGTTCTTC	CASSFDRGNNEQFF
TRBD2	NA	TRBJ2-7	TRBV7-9	TGTGCCAGCAGCTTAGTTTCTGCGGGGGACTCCTACGAGCAGTACTTC	CASSLVSAGDSYEQYF
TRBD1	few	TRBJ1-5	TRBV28	TGTGCCAGCAGTCAATCAGGGGGCGGGCAGCCCCAGCATTTT	CASSQSGGGQPQHF
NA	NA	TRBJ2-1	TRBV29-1	TGCAGCGTGGACAGCGGACAAGACAATGAGCAGTTCTTC	CSVDSGQDNEQFF
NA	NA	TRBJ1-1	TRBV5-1	TGCGCCAGCAGCCCTATGACACCGGTGAACACTGAAGCTTTCTTT	CASSPMTPVNTEAFF
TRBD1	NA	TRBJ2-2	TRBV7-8	TGTGCCAGCAGCTTAGCCGGACAGGGGGCAAACACCGGGGAGCTGTTTTTT	CASSLAGQGANTGELFF
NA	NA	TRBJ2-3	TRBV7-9	TGTGCCTCGCCGGGAAAGAATGGCACAGATACGCAGTATTTT	CASPGKNGTDTQYF
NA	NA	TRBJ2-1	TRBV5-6	TGTGCCAGCAGCACCCCCGACAGGTCCCTTCTCAATGAGCAGTTCTTC	CASSTPDRSLLNEQFF
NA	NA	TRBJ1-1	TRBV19	TGTGCCAGTAGTCAAGGGGACCCCGGATGGACTGAAGCTTTCTTT	CASSQGDPGWTEAFF
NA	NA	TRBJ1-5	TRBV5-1	TGCGCCAGCAGCTTGGGGGGTTCCAATAGCAATCAGCCCCAGCATTTT	CASSLGGSNSNQPQHF
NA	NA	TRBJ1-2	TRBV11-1	TGTGCCAGCAGCTTCGGGGCAGGCTCTTTGGAAGGCTACACCTTC	CASSFGAGSLEGYTF
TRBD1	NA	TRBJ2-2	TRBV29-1	TGCAGCGTTGAAGTCAGGGGACAGGAGCCGAACACCGGGGAGCTGTTTTTT	CSVEVRGQEPNTGELFF
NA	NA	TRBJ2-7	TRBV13	TGTGCCAGCAGCTTAACCGAGAGGATCGAGCAGTACTTC	CASSLTERIEQYF